This T cell receptor beta chain is drawn from a study of shared clonotypes between healthy human individuals. Some clones are missing from TCRdb's copy, which holds only in-frame ones; the method was immunoSEQ multiplex PCR. The sample has about 110,000 clones, 68% seen once. The length of the CDR3 is 11 residues. Germline assignment: CDR1 SQVTM and CDR2 ANQGSEA. This receptor was taken from a woman aged 25 to 45 in good health. The rearrangement uses TRBV29-1 and TRBJ1-2; D gene uncertain. Sequenced: memory CD8+ T cells sorted from blood. The subset: CD45RO+ cells pooled with CCR7-negative TemRA cells. Here the CDR3 DNA reads TGCAGTGGAGAGCGGGACTATGGCTACACCTTC. Translating it yields CSGERDYGYTF.